The clone carrying this TCR beta chain was counted a few times. Its antigen is unidentified. The sample comes from a study of T cells after yellow fever vaccination. Study-wide results and limits: The secondary T-cell response peaked on day 5, not day 15, but was weaker.

TCRdb fed the 5' RACE reads into MiXCR, producing one record per CDR3 protein. The sample records a few hundred thousand distinct CDR3 sequences, around 6.8% being singletons. The receptor was derived from a man younger than 30 who received the YFV17D yellow fever vaccine. Sequenced here: PBMCs, sampled more than 40 days after the first yellow fever vaccination.

The CDR3 region is CATSDSQTSTDTQYF. CDR3 DNA: TGTGCCACCAGTGACAGCCAAACAAGCACAGATACGCAGTATTTT. V and J are TRBV24-1 and TRBJ2-3; no reliable D call. This CDR3 region has 15 residues. Per the germline V gene, CDR1 is KGHDR and CDR2 is SFDVKD. Trimming took 4 bases from V and 0 from J, leaving 10 bases between them.